These T cell receptor beta chains were read from a single sample in a study of CXCR3-negative and CXCR3-positive naive CD8 T cells. TCRdb reprocessed the 5' RACE reads, with one entry per CDR3 protein and no DNA. The sample has more than 70,000 distinct CDR3 sequences; the top ten hold 0.62%. Input material: naive CXCR3+ CD8+ T cells from blood. The receptor set was obtained from a human donor in good health. Some clones in this sample may be carry-over from other donors' samples. CDR3s include the opening cysteine and the closing phenylalanine or tryptophan.

J gene	CDR3 length	V gene	CDR3 protein
TRBJ2-1	16	TRBV5-6	CASSWGTASSYNEQFF
TRBJ2-1	16	TRBV4-2	CASSQDLGSPYNEQFF
TRBJ2-5	15	TRBV6-5	CASSYGTLAGETQYF
TRBJ2-1	12	TRBV29-1	CSVVPPYNEQFF
TRBJ1-1	17	TRBV9	CASSHPLGGGRNTEAFF
TRBJ2-3	19	TRBV15	CATSFGIQYLAHDTDTQYF
TRBJ2-1	13	TRBV2	CASSEVRGNEQFF
TRBJ2-1	16	TRBV24-1	CATSDEGRKATHEQFF
TRBJ2-1	15	TRBV14	CASSQRGDSYNEQFF
TRBJ2-7	13	TRBV7-2	CASSSAGPYEQYF
TRBJ2-3	14	TRBV5-6	CASSLGTGIGAQYF
TRBJ2-7	15	TRBV10-3	CAISDRPIEYYEQYF
TRBJ2-5	14	TRBV27	CASSLRGGLETQYF
TRBJ2-1	16	TRBV28	CASSLWGQGNYNEQFF
TRBJ1-4	15	TRBV29-1	CSVVVGSKSNEKLFF
TRBJ2-7	13	TRBV29-1	CSVAGDVGYEQYF
TRBJ2-1	14	TRBV30	CAWGVGQGNNEQFF
TRBJ1-5	18	TRBV19	CASSWEAHRDPSNQPQHF
TRBJ2-1	15	TRBV9	CASSVATSSYNEQFF
TRBJ1-5	15	TRBV15	CATSVWGNSNQPQHF
TRBJ2-1	16	TRBV4-2	CASSQGSRGGFDEQFF
TRBJ2-7	16	TRBV28	CASSLSTGTVSYEQYF
TRBJ2-1	14	TRBV20-1	CSASGTSGSNEQFF
TRBJ2-5	14	TRBV6-6	CASSYIRGQETQYF
TRBJ2-7	13	TRBV7-6	CASSLGRTYEQYF
TRBJ1-2	11	TRBV4-3	CASSQGSGYTF
TRBJ2-7	16	TRBV28	CASSEVGAGGPYEQYF
TRBJ1-5	15	TRBV28	CASRPTGLSNQPQHF
TRBJ2-4	12	TRBV29-1	CSVVWGWDIQYF
TRBJ2-3	15	TRBV2	CASSEGSSGTDTQYF
TRBJ2-7	13	TRBV5-1	CASIDRVAYEQYF
TRBJ2-3	14	TRBV28	CASSSSLNTDTQYF